This T cell receptor beta chain was identified during a study of radiation and T cells in renal cell carcinoma. Across the study: Nephrectomy followed 15 Gy stereotactic body radiation by 4 weeks. Study-level results: In blood, top tumor clones expanded by 2 weeks, shrinking by 4. Without pretreatment biopsies, baseline tumor clonotype presence was undetermined.

Time point described: baseline pretreatment blood. Documented treatment: 15 Gy SBRT to primary tumor, nephrectomy 4 weeks later. In regard to this clone: Its antigen is undetermined.

Trimming stripped 0 bases from V and 1 base from J, with 20 bases between. This CDR3 has 19 amino acids. CDR1 and CDR2 (germline): LNHNV, YYDKDF (reference sequence). This table comes from immunoSEQ multiplex PCR, and its TCRdb copy is limited to in-frame clones, with some not included. The sample records about 130,000 clones, approximately 78% being singletons. The TCR originated in a woman aged 55-70 years with renal cell carcinoma. The V gene is TRBV15, the J gene TRBJ2-3; tentatively, D is TRBD2 (5 bases). The starting material was blood, obtained from a patient whose treatment included radiotherapy and nephrectomy. CDR3 amino acids: CATSRDSYTRAARTDTQYF. The CDR3 nucleotides are TGTGCCACCAGCAGAGATAGTTATACTAGGGCAGCTCGCACAGATACGCAGTATTTT.